This T cell receptor (beta chain) was profiled in a study of vaccination and CD4 T cells after COVID-19. An Oncomine TCR Beta short-read assay was used to sequence the DNA from cultured CD4+ T cells. The source of extracted genomic DNA was cultured CD4+ T cells. From the PCR reads, TCRdb called clonotypes with MiXCR, one entry per CDR3 protein. The sample lists about 25,000 distinct CDR3 sequences, 28% occurring once. Time point noted: late sampling 161 to 241 days after vaccination in a few convalescent patients. Treatment defined: approximately 9-day PBMC culture with coronavirus spike peptide pools or control peptides (ViraFEST assay). ViraFEST used peptide pools to expand antigen-specific T cells before TCR sequencing. Positive PCR tests came between March and December 2020, ahead of the US Alpha, Beta and Delta variants. The study, taken as a whole, reports: 304 of 307 vaccine-specific clones from convalescent patients were spike mono-reactive.

Of note for this clonotype: What it recognizes is unknown.

The germline V gene has CDR1 SGHTA and CDR2 FQGNSA. The CDR3 is 15 amino acids. V was trimmed by 3 bases and J by 2 bases, leaving 13 bases between them. This sequence was found in a human donor who had recovered from COVID-19. This chain joins TRBV7-2 and TRBJ1-1; possibly TRBD1 for D (6 bases). The material was CD4+ T cells from blood, cultured in vitro, obtained about 7 months after SARS-CoV-2 vaccination. The DNA of the CDR3 is TGTGCCAGCAGCTTTTGGGGGGGCAGCAACACTGAAGCTTTCTTT. Translation gives CASSFWGGSNTEAFF.